A selection of T cell receptor beta chains follows, all from one sample in a study of T cell repertoires in cytomegalovirus infection. In TCRdb, the reads were re-called with MiXCR into one record per CDR3 protein. Altogether just under 550,000 distinct CDR3 sequences are present, more than 25% being singletons, with the ten largest covering less than 15%. Sample: PBMCs. The receptors come from a human donor in good health (CMV status not recorded). Some clones in this sample may be carry-over from other donors' samples. Each CDR3 is given with its conserved first and last residue. The D gene is left open where the match is weak. Part of the rows lack a size; the others show once, few, many or a class for expanded clones.

>TRBJ2-1|NA|NA|TRBV20-1
TGCAGTGGTCTAACGGGCAATGAGCAGTTCTTC
CSGLTGNEQFF
>TRBJ2-2|NA|NA|TRBV4-2
TGTGCCAGCAGCCCCCAGGTGTCTTTAGGCGGGGAGCTGTTTTTT
CASSPQVSLGGELFF
>TRBJ2-7|TRBD1|many|TRBV7-2
TGTGCCAGCAGCTGGGGGACAGGGGTTAACGAGCAGTACTTC
CASSWGTGVNEQYF
>TRBJ2-1|TRBD2|many|TRBV7-9
TGTGCCAGCAGCTTAGTGAGACTAGCGGTTTACAATGAGCAGTTCTTC
CASSLVRLAVYNEQFF
>TRBJ2-3|TRBD2|NA|TRBV19
TGTGCCAGTAGTATAAGCGGGAGTTGGTCAGATACGCAGTATTTT
CASSISGSWSDTQYF
>TRBJ2-1|NA|NA|TRBV5-4
TGTGCCAGCAGCAGAGGAGCATCCGAACGCGATGAGCAGTTCTTC
CASSRGASERDEQFF
>TRBJ2-4|TRBD2|NA|TRBV4-1
TGCGCCAGCAGCCCGGGACTAGCGGGAGGATTAGCCAAAAACATTCAGTACTTC
CASSPGLAGGLAKNIQYF
>TRBJ2-3|NA|NA|TRBV20-1
TGCAGTGCTAGTGAGGCTTGGGCAGATACGCAGTATTTT
CSASEAWADTQYF
>TRBJ2-1|TRBD2|few|TRBV7-8
TGTGCCAGCAGCCCCGTAGCGGGAGGGGACAATGAGCAGTTCTTC
CASSPVAGGDNEQFF
>TRBJ2-5|NA|NA|TRBV12-5
TGTGCTAGTGGTACCGGCCAGTACCAAGAGACCCAGTACTTC
CASGTGQYQETQYF
>TRBJ1-1|NA|few|TRBV7-9
TGTGCCAGCAGCTTAGCTGGAGCCAAAGCTTTCTTT
CASSLAGAKAFF
>TRBJ2-2|NA|NA|TRBV27
TGTGCCAGCAGTTCCCGGGCCAACACCGGGGAGCTGTTTTTT
CASSSRANTGELFF
>TRBJ2-3|NA|NA|TRBV20-1
TGCAGTGCCTCTGGGCCAGGGACAGATACGCAGTATTTT
CSASGPGTDTQYF
>TRBJ1-2|NA|few|TRBV4-3
TGCGCCAGCAGCCCGGGTTACAGGTCTAACTATGGCTACACCTTC
CASSPGYRSNYGYTF
>TRBJ1-2|NA|few|TRBV10-2
TGCGCCACCGACCCCCAGGGTGAATATGGCTACACCTTC
CATDPQGEYGYTF
>TRBJ1-4|TRBD1|NA|TRBV4-1
TGCGCCAGCAGCCCCCAAGGACAGGCGAGACTGTTTTTT
CASSPQGQARLFF
>TRBJ2-7|NA|NA|TRBV28
TGTGCCAGCAGTTTAGGTCTGGGTAACTCCTACGAGCAGTACTTC
CASSLGLGNSYEQYF
>TRBJ1-1|NA|few|TRBV5-6
TGTGCCAGCAGCTTGAGAGGGATTGAAGCTTTCTTT
CASSLRGIEAFF
>TRBJ2-7|NA|few|TRBV6-6
TGTCATGTTGGGGACGGTTACGAGCAGTACTTC
CHVGDGYEQYF
>TRBJ2-7|NA|few|TRBV6-2/TRBV6-3
TGTGCCAGCAGTTACCCCATGTATGGGTCCTACGAGCAGTACTTC
CASSYPMYGSYEQYF
>TRBJ2-3|TRBD1|NA|TRBV11-2
TGTGCCAGCAGCTTAGGGGACAGCATCTGGAATACGCAGTATTTT
CASSLGDSIWNTQYF
>TRBJ2-5|NA|few|TRBV15
TGTGCCACCAGCTCCAGAGGGGAGACCCAGTACTTC
CATSSRGETQYF
>TRBJ2-2|TRBD2|NA|TRBV11-2
TGTGCCAGCAGTCTTAGCGGGCAAGTCGGGGAGCTGTTTTTT
CASSLSGQVGELFF
>TRBJ1-4|NA|NA|TRBV30
TGTGCCTGGAGTGGGGGGTCTTTGGAAAAACTGTTTTTT
CAWSGGSLEKLFF
>TRBJ2-7|TRBD1|NA|TRBV20-1
TGCAGTGCTACCCGGACAGGTTCCTACGAGCAGTACTTC
CSATRTGSYEQYF
>TRBJ2-5|NA|many|TRBV7-2
TGTGCCAGCAGCTTAAGGGGGGGCATCAGAGAGACCCAGTACTTC
CASSLRGGIRETQYF
>TRBJ2-1|TRBD2|NA|TRBV2
TGTGCCAGCAGGCCGGGACTAGCGGGCCTTAATGAGCAGTTCTTC
CASRPGLAGLNEQFF
>TRBJ2-2|NA|few|TRBV7-2
TGTGCCAGCAGCCAGGTGGGGGGGGAGCTGTTTTTT
CASSQVGGELFF
>TRBJ2-1|NA|NA|TRBV9
TGTGCCAGCAGCGTAGAAGGGGCCTCCTACAATGAGCAGTTCTTC
CASSVEGASYNEQFF
>TRBJ2-7|TRBD1|NA|TRBV30
TGTGCCTGGAGTGGAATACAGGGGGCGTCGTACGAGCAGTACTTC
CAWSGIQGASYEQYF
>TRBJ2-2|NA|many|TRBV7-2
TGTGCCAGCAGCTTAGTCGGGAGCACCGGGGAGCTGTTTTTT
CASSLVGSTGELFF
>TRBJ2-1|NA|few|TRBV23-1
TGCGCCAGCAGTCCCCCGGTCCGGGGTCGGAGATACTACAATGAGCAGTTCTTC
CASSPPVRGRRYYNEQFF
>TRBJ2-1|TRBD2|NA|TRBV7-2
TGTGCCAGCAGCCCTAGCGGGAGGGTTGGTGAGCAGTTCTTC
CASSPSGRVGEQFF
>TRBJ2-2|TRBD1|NA|TRBV5-4
TGTGCCAGCAGCAAGGACAGGGGGGACGGCGGGGAGCTGTTTTTT
CASSKDRGDGGELFF
>TRBJ1-1|TRBD1|few|TRBV7-9
TGTGCCAGCAGCTTAGCACAGGGGGCAGACACTGAAGCTTTCTTT
CASSLAQGADTEAFF
>TRBJ1-5|NA|NA|TRBV18
TGTGCCAGCTCAAAGGACAGAGGCAATCAGCCCCAGCATTTT
CASSKDRGNQPQHF
>TRBJ2-1|NA|NA|TRBV4-3
TGCGCCAGCAGCCATGCGCGGCACAATGAGCAGTTCTTC
CASSHARHNEQFF
>TRBJ1-5|TRBD1|NA|TRBV6-2/TRBV6-3
TGTGCCAGCAGTAGACCGGACAGGGTAAGGAATCAGCCCCAGCATTTT
CASSRPDRVRNQPQHF
>TRBJ2-3|TRBD2|few|TRBV19
TGTGCCAGTAGTATAATAGCGGGAAAATTAAATACGCAGTATTTT
CASSIIAGKLNTQYF
>TRBJ1-2|NA|few|TRBV11-2
TGTGCCAGCAGCCCCCCCACCAACTATGGCTACACCTTC
CASSPPTNYGYTF
>TRBJ2-1|TRBD2|NA|TRBV9
TGTGCCAGCAGCGTAGGACTAGCGGGATTCAATGAGCAGTTCTTC
CASSVGLAGFNEQFF
>TRBJ1-1|NA|NA|TRBV12-3/TRBV12-4
TGTGCCAGCAGCGAGCCACGGACTGAAGCTTTCTTT
CASSEPRTEAFF
>TRBJ2-1|TRBD2|few|TRBV6-1
TGTGCCAGCACCGGGACTAGCGTCAAGAATGAGCAGTTCTTC
CASTGTSVKNEQFF
>TRBJ2-1|NA|NA|TRBV11-3
TGTGCCAGCAGCTTAAGAGGTTGGGGACAACCTCAAGGCAATGAGCAGTTCTTC
CASSLRGWGQPQGNEQFF
>TRBJ1-5|NA|many|TRBV7-2
TGTGCCAGCAGCTTAAGGGTCAATCAGCCCCAGCATTTT
CASSLRVNQPQHF
>TRBJ2-7|NA|few|TRBV4-1
TGCGCCAGCAGCCAGCCGTACCGGGGGATGAGTCACGAGCAGTACTTC
CASSQPYRGMSHEQYF
>TRBJ2-5|TRBD2|many|TRBV7-2
TGTGCCAGCAGTTTTCCCAGCGGGAGCCAAGAGACCCAGTACTTC
CASSFPSGSQETQYF
>TRBJ2-1|NA|few|TRBV29-1
TGCAGCCTCGACCGGGGCAATGAGCAGTTCTTC
CSLDRGNEQFF
>TRBJ2-4|NA|NA|TRBV6-2/TRBV6-3
TGTGCCAGCTCGGAAGCCAGAGACATTCAGTACTTC
CASSEARDIQYF
>TRBJ1-1|NA|NA|TRBV7-9
TGTGCCAGCAGCTTAGAGCTGGGGGTACCCAAAGCTTTCTTT
CASSLELGVPKAFF
>TRBJ1-1|NA|many|TRBV7-2
TGTGCCAGCAGCTTAGTGGTGGGACGGAGTGAAGCTTTCTTT
CASSLVVGRSEAFF
>TRBJ2-3|NA|once|TRBV20-1
TGCAGTGCTAGGCCCCCCTTACACCCTAGCACAGATACGCAGTATTTT
CSARPPLHPSTDTQYF
>TRBJ2-3|NA|few|TRBV4-1
TGCGCCAGCAGCCAAGGAGAGACTCACTTAGAAGATACGCAGTATTTT
CASSQGETHLEDTQYF
>TRBJ1-5|TRBD1|few|TRBV12-3/TRBV12-4
TGTGCCAGCAGTCCTGCAGGGGGAAGGGGGCAGCCCCAGCATTTT
CASSPAGGRGQPQHF
>TRBJ2-6|NA|once|TRBV12-3/TRBV12-4
TGTGCCAGCACCGTTACAGAAGGGGTTTCTGGGGCCAACGTCCTGACTTTC
CASTVTEGVSGANVLTF
>TRBJ2-1|TRBD1|NA|TRBV7-9
TGTGCCAGCAGCTTCCGGACAGGGTCCTACAATGAGCAGTTCTTC
CASSFRTGSYNEQFF
>TRBJ2-1|NA|once|TRBV6-2/TRBV6-3
TGTGCCAGCCATCCCTATCGGCCCAAGGGGGATGAGCAGTTCTTC
CASHPYRPKGDEQFF